The present T cell receptor beta chain was sequenced within a study of post-analysis software for immune sequencing data. CDR1 is SGHRS, CDR2 YFSETQ, per germline. Trimming shortened V by 4 bases and J by 10 bases, and 18 bases separated the two germline ends. The length of the CDR3 is 14 residues. Every TCR beta cDNA library bore unique molecular identifiers. TCRdb reprocessed the PCR reads with MiXCR, giving one entry per CDR3 protein. The table has about 400,000 distinct CDR3 sequences, less than 40% seen once. This clonotype has just a few counts. Its cognate antigen is unknown. General study findings and limits: Patients had higher frequencies than controls of about five TRBV segments, including TRBV5-6, TRBV5-1 and TRBV20-1. Samples from a shared batch, those prepared together, strongly co-clustered by F measure.

This receptor was taken from a girl under 18 with multiple sclerosis. The sample was blood. This rearrangement joins TRBV5-1 to TRBJ2-1; TRBD1 or TRBD2 may be the D gene (5 bases each). This chain's CDR3 is CASSTPGPLGEQFF. For the CDR3, the DNA is TGCGCCAGCAGCACTCCGGGACCCCTTGGGGAGCAGTTCTTC.